This TCR beta chain was captured in a study of beta chain features in type 1 diabetes. At the level of the study: Examination spanned about 110 million sorted cells from all samples. The study, taken as a whole, reports: Insertion counts at VDJ junctions were lower in type 1 diabetes patients, who also showed more deletions there. When Type 1 diabetes patients were examined, their TCRB CDR3s proved moderately but significantly shorter in all four CD4+ subsets. cDNA-based sequencing might over-represent cells highly expressing TCR.

The sample holds a few counts of this clone. Its antigen is unidentified. Every bit of the isolated RNA underwent reverse transcription, so sequencing read expressed TCRB transcripts. Measured with immunoSEQ multiplex PCR; TCRdb has only the in-frame clones, and not every one. The sample includes under 300,000 clones, approximately 10% of them seen just once. The CDR3 extends over 11 amino acids. Germline CDR1 MNHNY, CDR2 SVGAGI (reference sequence). V lost 6 bases and J lost 7, with 9 bases in between. The gene calls are TRBV6-6 and TRBJ1-2, with TRBD1 as a possible D gene (5 bases). This clonotype was sampled from a man aged 30 to 45 with type 1 diabetes. The sequencing input was naive CD4+ T cells from blood. The CDR3 bases are TGTGCCAGCAGCGGGACTGCTGGCTACACCTTC. It yields the protein CASSGTAGYTF.